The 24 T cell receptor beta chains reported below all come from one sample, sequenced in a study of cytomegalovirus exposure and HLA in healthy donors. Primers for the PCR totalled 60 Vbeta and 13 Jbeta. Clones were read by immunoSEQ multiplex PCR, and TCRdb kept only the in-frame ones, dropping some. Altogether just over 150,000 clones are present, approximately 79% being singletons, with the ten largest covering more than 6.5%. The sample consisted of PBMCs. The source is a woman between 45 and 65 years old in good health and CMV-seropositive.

CDR3: CASSVRGGADTQYF. Here the CDR3 DNA reads TGCGCCAGCAGTGTTAGGGGGGGGGCAGATACGCAGTATTTT. The chain uses TRBV10-2 and TRBJ2-3, with D possibly matching TRBD2 (7 bases). In germline, CDR1 is WSHSY, CDR2 SAAADI. The V gene lost 4 bases and the J gene lost 4 bases, with 12 bases spanning the gap. The length of the CDR3 is 14 residues.

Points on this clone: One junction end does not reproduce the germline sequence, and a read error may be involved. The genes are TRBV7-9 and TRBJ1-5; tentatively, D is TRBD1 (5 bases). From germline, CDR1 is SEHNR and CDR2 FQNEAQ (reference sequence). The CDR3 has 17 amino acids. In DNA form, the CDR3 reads TGTTCCAGCAGTTCCTCCGACAGCCTAGGGAGCAATCAGCCCCAGCATTTT. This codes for CSSSSSDSLGSNQPQHF.

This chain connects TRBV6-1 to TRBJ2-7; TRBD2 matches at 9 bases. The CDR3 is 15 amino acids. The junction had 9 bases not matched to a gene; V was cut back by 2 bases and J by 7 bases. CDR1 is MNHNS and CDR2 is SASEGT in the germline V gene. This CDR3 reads CASSESGGFYVEQYF. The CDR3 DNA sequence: TGTGCCAGCAGTGAAAGCGGGGGGTTTTACGTGGAGCAGTACTTC.

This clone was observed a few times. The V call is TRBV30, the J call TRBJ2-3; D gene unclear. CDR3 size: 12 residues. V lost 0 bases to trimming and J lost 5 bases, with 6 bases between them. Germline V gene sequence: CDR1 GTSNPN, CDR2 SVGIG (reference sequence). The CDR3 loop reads CAWSVRGDTQYF. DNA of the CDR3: TGTGCCTGGAGTGTACGCGGAGATACGCAGTATTTT. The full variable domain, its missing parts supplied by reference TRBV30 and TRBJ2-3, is SQTIHQWPATLVQPVGSPLSLECTVEGTSNPNLYWYRQAAGRGLQLLFYSVGIGQISSEVPQNLSASRPQDRQFILSSKKLLLSDSGFYLCAWSVRGDTQYFGPGTRLTVL.

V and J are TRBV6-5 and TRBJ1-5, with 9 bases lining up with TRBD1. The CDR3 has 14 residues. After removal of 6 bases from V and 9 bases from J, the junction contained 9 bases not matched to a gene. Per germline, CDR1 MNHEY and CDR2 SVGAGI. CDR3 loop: CASRPGTGLRPQHF. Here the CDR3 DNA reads TGTGCCAGCAGGCCCGGGACAGGGCTTCGGCCCCAGCATTTT.

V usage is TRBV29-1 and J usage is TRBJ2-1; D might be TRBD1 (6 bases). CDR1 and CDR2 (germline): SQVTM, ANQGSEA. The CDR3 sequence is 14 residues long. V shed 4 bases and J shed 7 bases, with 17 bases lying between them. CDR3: CSVGVRTDRNEQFF. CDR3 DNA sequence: TGCAGCGTTGGAGTTAGGACAGATAGAAATGAGCAGTTCTTC.

The DNA for the CDR3 is TGTGCCTGGAGTCCTTCAGGGGCCGGCTACGAGCAGTACTTC. Its translation: CAWSPSGAGYEQYF. The gene calls are TRBV30 and TRBJ2-7, with D possibly TRBD1 on 6 matching bases. The germline V gene encodes CDR1 GTSNPN and CDR2 SVGIG (reference sequence). The CDR3 is 14 residues long. V lost 2 bases, J lost 3 bases, and 14 bases lay in between.

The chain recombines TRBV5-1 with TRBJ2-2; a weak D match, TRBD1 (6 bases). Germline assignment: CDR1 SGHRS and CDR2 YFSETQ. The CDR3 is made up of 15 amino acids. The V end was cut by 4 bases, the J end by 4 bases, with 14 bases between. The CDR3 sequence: CASSITGPGTGELFF. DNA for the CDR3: TGCGCCAGCAGCATCACAGGGCCGGGCACCGGGGAGCTGTTTTTT.

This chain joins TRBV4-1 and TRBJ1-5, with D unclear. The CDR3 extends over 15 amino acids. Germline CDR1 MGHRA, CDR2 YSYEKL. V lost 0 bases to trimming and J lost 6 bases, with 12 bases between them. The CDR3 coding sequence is TGCGCCAGCAGCCAAGATCTGTCGGCGGGTCAGCCCCAGCATTTT. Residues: CASSQDLSAGQPQHF.

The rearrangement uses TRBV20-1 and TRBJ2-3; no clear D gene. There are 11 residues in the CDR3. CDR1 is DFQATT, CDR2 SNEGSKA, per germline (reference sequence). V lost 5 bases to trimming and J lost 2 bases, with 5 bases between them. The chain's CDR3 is CSAPSTDTQYF. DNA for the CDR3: TGCAGTGCTCCCTCCACAGATACGCAGTATTTT.

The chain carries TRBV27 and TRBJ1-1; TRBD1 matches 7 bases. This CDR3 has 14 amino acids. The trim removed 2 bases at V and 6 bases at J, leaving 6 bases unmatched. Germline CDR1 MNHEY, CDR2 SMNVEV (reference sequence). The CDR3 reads CASSLGTVPAEAFF. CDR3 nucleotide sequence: TGTGCCAGCAGTTTAGGGACAGTGCCGGCTGAAGCTTTCTTT.

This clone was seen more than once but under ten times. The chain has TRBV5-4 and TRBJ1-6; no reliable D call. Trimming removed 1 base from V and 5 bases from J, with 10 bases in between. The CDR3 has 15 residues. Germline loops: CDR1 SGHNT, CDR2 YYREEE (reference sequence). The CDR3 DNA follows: TGTGCCAGCAGCTTGACTCCTACAGATAATTCACCCCTCCACTTT. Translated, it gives CASSLTPTDNSPLHF.

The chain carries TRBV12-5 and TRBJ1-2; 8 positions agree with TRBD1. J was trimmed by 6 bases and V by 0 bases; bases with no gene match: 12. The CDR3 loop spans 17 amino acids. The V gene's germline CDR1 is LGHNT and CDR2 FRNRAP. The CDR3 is CASGLVQGADALHGYTF. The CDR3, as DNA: TGTGCTAGTGGTTTGGTCCAGGGGGCGGATGCACTACATGGCTACACCTTC.

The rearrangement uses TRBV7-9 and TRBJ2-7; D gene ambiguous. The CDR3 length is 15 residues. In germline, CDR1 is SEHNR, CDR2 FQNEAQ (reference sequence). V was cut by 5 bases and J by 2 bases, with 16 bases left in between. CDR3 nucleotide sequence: TGTGCCAGCAGCAACGCCGTCCAGGCGACCTACGAGCAGTACTTC. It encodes CASSNAVQATYEQYF. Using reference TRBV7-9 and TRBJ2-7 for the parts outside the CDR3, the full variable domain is DTGVSQNPRHKITKRGQNVTFRCDPISEHNRLYWYRQTLGQGPEFLTYFQNEAQLEKSRLLSDRFSAERPKGSFSTLEIQRTEQGDSAMYLCASSNAVQATYEQYFGPGTRLTVT.

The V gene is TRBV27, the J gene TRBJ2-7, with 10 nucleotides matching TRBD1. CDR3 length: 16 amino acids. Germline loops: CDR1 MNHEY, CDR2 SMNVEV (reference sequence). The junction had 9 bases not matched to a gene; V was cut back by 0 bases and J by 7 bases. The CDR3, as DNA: TGTGCCAGCAGTTTATCGGGGACAGGGGACGATGGGGAGCAGTACTTC. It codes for CASSLSGTGDDGEQYF.

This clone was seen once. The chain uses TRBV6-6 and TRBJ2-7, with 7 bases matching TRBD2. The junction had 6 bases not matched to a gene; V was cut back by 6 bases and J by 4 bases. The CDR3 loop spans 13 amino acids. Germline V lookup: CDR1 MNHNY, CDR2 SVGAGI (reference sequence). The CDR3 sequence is CASSPPGGYEQYF. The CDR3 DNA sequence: TGTGCCAGCAGCCCGCCGGGGGGTTACGAGCAGTACTTC.

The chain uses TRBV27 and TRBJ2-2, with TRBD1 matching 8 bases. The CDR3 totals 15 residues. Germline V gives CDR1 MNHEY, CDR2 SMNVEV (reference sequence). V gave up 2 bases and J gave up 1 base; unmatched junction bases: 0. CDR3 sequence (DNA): TGTGCCAGCAGTTTAGACAGGGGGAACACCGGGGAGCTGTTTTTT. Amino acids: CASSLDRGNTGELFF.

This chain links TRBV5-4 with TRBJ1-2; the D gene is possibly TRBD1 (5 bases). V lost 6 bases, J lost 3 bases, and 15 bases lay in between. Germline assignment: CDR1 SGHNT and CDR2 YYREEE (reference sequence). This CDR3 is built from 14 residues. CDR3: CASMGPGKDYGYTF. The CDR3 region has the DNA TGTGCCAGCATGGGGCCAGGGAAGGACTATGGCTACACCTTC.

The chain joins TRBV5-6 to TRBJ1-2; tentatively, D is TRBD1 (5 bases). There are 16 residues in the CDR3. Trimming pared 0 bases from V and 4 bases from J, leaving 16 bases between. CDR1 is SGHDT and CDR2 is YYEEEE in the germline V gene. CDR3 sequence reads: CASSLAMGLTRYGYTF. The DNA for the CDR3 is TGTGCCAGCAGCTTGGCCATGGGGCTTACCCGCTATGGCTACACCTTC.

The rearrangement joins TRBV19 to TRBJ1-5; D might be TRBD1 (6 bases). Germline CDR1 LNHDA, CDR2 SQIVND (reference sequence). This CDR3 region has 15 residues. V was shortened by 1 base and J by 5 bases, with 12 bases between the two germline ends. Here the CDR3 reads CASSIGQGLDQPQHF. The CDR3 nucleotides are TGTGCCAGTAGTATAGGTCAGGGGTTGGATCAGCCCCAGCATTTT.

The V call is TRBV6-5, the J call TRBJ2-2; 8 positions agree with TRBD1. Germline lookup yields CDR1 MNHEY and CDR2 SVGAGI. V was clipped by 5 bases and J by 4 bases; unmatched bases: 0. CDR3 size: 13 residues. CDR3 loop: CASSDRGTGELFF. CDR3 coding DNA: TGTGCCAGCAGTGACAGGGGCACCGGGGAGCTGTTTTTT.

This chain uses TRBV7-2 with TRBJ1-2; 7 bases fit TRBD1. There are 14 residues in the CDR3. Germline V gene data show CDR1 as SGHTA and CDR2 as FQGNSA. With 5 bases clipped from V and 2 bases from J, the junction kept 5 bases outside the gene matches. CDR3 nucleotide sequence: TGTGCCAGCAGCGCAACCAGGGGGAACTATGGCTACACCTTC. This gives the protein CASSATRGNYGYTF.

The CDR3 region has the DNA TGTGCCTGGAGTGTACAGAGCCCTAATTCACCCCTCCACTTT. Its translation: CAWSVQSPNSPLHF. The chain is built from TRBV30 and TRBJ1-6; D unresolved. Trimming removed 0 bases from V and 6 bases from J, with 9 bases in between. CDR3 length equals 14 residues. Germline V gene lookup returns CDR1 GTSNPN and CDR2 SVGIG (reference sequence).

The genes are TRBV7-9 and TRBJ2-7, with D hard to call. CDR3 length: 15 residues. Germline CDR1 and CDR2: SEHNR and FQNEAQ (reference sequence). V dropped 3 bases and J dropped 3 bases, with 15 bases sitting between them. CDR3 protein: CASSFNGPFHYEQYF. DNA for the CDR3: TGTGCCAGCAGCTTTAACGGTCCGTTCCACTACGAGCAGTACTTC.